The 32 T cell receptor beta chains presented below share a single source sample, sequenced in a study of cytomegalovirus exposure and HLA in healthy donors. PCR was performed using 60 Vbeta and 13 Jbeta primers. Generated by immunoSEQ multiplex PCR, the TCRdb table keeps only in-frame clones and is missing some. The sample records under 200,000 clones, around 75% being singletons. Sequences were obtained from PBMCs. These receptors came from a woman in her 40s in good health and CMV-seropositive.

The rearrangement links TRBV7-2 to TRBJ2-2; 12 bases agree with TRBD2. The germline V gene has CDR1 SGHTA and CDR2 FQGNSA. This CDR3 contains 18 residues. V shed 1 base and J 1 base; nucleotides not matched to a gene: 4. The CDR3 loop reads CASSLGLAGAVNTGELFF. The CDR3, as DNA: TGTGCCAGCAGCTTAGGACTAGCGGGAGCAGTGAACACCGGGGAGCTGTTTTTT.

This clone is a singleton in its sample. The V call is TRBV25-1, the J call TRBJ1-5; no clear D gene. V was clipped by 4 bases and J by 4 bases, with 8 bases between them. Per germline, CDR1 MGHDK and CDR2 SYGVNS. The CDR3 spans 13 residues. CDR3 sequence: CASSARGNQPQHF. In DNA form, the CDR3 reads TGTGCCAGCAGTGCGCGGGGAAATCAGCCCCAGCATTTT.

The CDR3 nucleotides are TGTGCCAGCCGGGACAGGGGAGAGACCCAGTACTTC. Its protein product is CASRDRGETQYF. The rearrangement joins TRBV2 to TRBJ2-5; the match to TRBD1 covers 10 bases. The germline V gene has CDR1 SNHLY and CDR2 FYNNEI. V gave up 8 bases and J gave up 4 bases; unmatched junction bases: 1. The CDR3 runs to 12 residues. Full variable domain (remainder filled in from reference TRBV2 and TRBJ2-5): EPEVTQTPSHQVTQMGQEVILRCVPISNHLYFYWYRQILGQKVEFLVSFYNNEISEKSEIFDDQFSVERPDGSNFTLKIRSTKLEDSAMYFCASRDRGETQYFGPGTRLLVL.

For the CDR3, the DNA is TGTGCCAGCTCACCACGACTAGCGGGAGAGGCGGATACGCAGTATTTT. It is translated as CASSPRLAGEADTQYF. This sequence joins TRBV18 and TRBJ2-3, with TRBD2 identical over 12 bases. The CDR3 has 16 residues. V lost 1 base, J lost 6 bases, and 5 bases stayed unmatched. Germline-derived CDR1 and CDR2 are KGHSH and LQKENI.

In its sample, this clone was seen once. The gene calls are TRBV7-8 and TRBJ2-3, with TRBD2 matching 8 bases. The germline gives CDR1 SGHVS, CDR2 FQNEAQ. There are 15 residues in the CDR3. V shed 4 bases, J shed 8 bases, and the junction held 11 bases outside the gene matches. The DNA for the CDR3 is TGTGCCAGCAGCTGGGGACTAGGGGGTGGTGGTACGCAGTATTTT. Its translation: CASSWGLGGGGTQYF.

The chain carries TRBV27 and TRBJ1-2; TRBD1 agrees at 11 bases. This CDR3 spans 15 amino acids. V dropped 5 bases and J dropped 7; count of bases not matched to a gene: 9. Germline V gene data show CDR1 as MNHEY and CDR2 as SMNVEV (reference sequence). The CDR3, as DNA: TGTGCCAGCAGTCCATGGGGGACAGGGGGGTCTGGCTACACCTTC. Protein sequence: CASSPWGTGGSGYTF.

The V and J genes are TRBV7-3 and TRBJ1-1; 8 positions agree with TRBD1. The CDR3 covers 13 residues. After removal of 6 bases from V and 5 bases from J, the junction contained 5 bases not matched to a gene. Germline CDR1 is SGHTA and CDR2 is FQGTGA. The CDR3 sequence: CASSQQGGTEAFF. DNA for the CDR3: TGTGCCAGCAGTCAACAGGGGGGGACTGAAGCTTTCTTT.

The V gene is TRBV5-1, the J gene TRBJ2-4; tentative D call: TRBD1 (6 bases). The CDR3 sequence is 13 residues long. The germline CDR1 and CDR2 sequences are SGHRS and YFSETQ. V lost 4 bases, J lost 12 bases, and 17 bases lay in between. The CDR3 DNA follows: TGCGCCAGCAGCAGCCGGGACATGGCCTCTCAGTACTTC. Its protein product is CASSSRDMASQYF.

This chain links TRBV28 with TRBJ2-3; a possible D gene is TRBD1 (6 bases). This CDR3 is 15 amino acids long. Trimming cost V 8 bases and J 0 bases, with 15 bases left between them. Germline-derived CDR1 and CDR2 are MDHEN and SYDVKM. The CDR3 DNA follows: TGTGCCAGCCACAGGGTTTCCCCCAGCACAGATACGCAGTATTTT. It is translated as CASHRVSPSTDTQYF.

This clone is classed as medium-sized. The chain carries TRBV1 and TRBJ2-1; the table assigns TRBD2, which was not confirmed against the DNA. TRBV1 is a listed pseudogene. The CDR3 has 14 residues. This CDR3 is CTSSPSGSYNEQFF. The DNA for the CDR3 is TGCACCAGCAGCCCTAGCGGCTCCTACAATGAGCAGTTCTTC.

This clone was counted once. The chain is built from TRBV28 and TRBJ1-5; D is unresolved. Trimming took off 7 bases at V and 3 bases at J, with 16 bases between the two ends. The CDR3 runs to 15 residues. Germline V gene data show CDR1 as MDHEN and CDR2 as SYDVKM. CDR3 nucleotides: TGTGCCAGCATTGGCAGGCCACCTCTCAATCAGCCCCAGCATTTT. Translating gives CASIGRPPLNQPQHF.

This clone came up once. This sequence joins TRBV6-5 and TRBJ1-2; D call uncertain. Germline V CDR1 and CDR2: MNHEY, SVGAGI. The CDR3 is 12 residues long. Trimming pared 6 bases from V and 4 bases from J, leaving 9 bases between. The CDR3 region has the DNA TGTGCCAGCAGCCCTCAGTTCTATGGCTACACCTTC. Amino acid sequence: CASSPQFYGYTF.

This chain connects TRBV7-2 to TRBJ2-6; maybe TRBD1 (6 bases). Germline V CDR1 and CDR2: SGHTA, FQGNSA. This CDR3 has 16 amino acids. V was cut by 2 bases and J by 3 bases, with 11 bases left in between. The CDR3 is CASSLRAGDGANVLTF. The CDR3 DNA sequence: TGTGCCAGCAGCTTACGGGCAGGGGATGGGGCCAACGTCCTGACTTTC.

The chain recombines TRBV4-3 with TRBJ2-1; TRBD2 matches 7 bases. J gave up 0 bases and V 0 bases, and 14 bases lay outside the gene matches. This CDR3 contains 20 residues. CDR1 and CDR2 from the germline V gene are LGHNA and YSLEER. The CDR3 region has the DNA TGCGCCAGCAGCCAAGATTTTGAAGGAAGCGGGACCACCTCCTACAATGAGCAGTTCTTC. Translation gives CASSQDFEGSGTTSYNEQFF.

V usage is TRBV18 and J usage is TRBJ1-2; 7 bases map to TRBD1. This CDR3 is 14 amino acids long. V trimming: 5 bases; J trimming: 6 bases; junction bases outside the gene matches: 9. CDR1 is KGHSH and CDR2 is LQKENI in the germline V gene. CDR3 in DNA: TGTGCCAGCTCAGCCAGTGATACAGGGGATGGCTACACCTTC. It specifies CASSASDTGDGYTF.

The V and J genes are TRBV20-1 and TRBJ1-2; the D is unclear. Germline V gene sequence: CDR1 DFQATT, CDR2 SNEGSKA (reference sequence). The CDR3 spans 9 residues. The V end was cut by 8 bases, the J end by 1 base, with 2 bases between. CDR3: CSLNYGYTF. CDR3 DNA: TGCAGTCTTAACTATGGCTACACCTTC.

V is TRBV27 and J is TRBJ2-2; possible D gene TRBD2, 6 bases. The CDR3 covers 15 residues. Germline V gene sequence: CDR1 MNHEY, CDR2 SMNVEV (reference sequence). V was shortened by 7 bases and J by 2 bases, with 14 bases between the two germline ends. The CDR3 DNA reads as TGTGCCAGCAAACAAATAGCGGAAAACACCGGGGAGCTGTTTTTT. Protein: CASKQIAENTGELFF.

This clone has more than one count but fewer than ten. The V call is TRBV7-9, the J call TRBJ1-1; D gene unclear. Germline V gene sequence: CDR1 SEHNR, CDR2 FQNEAQ (reference sequence). The germline V and J ends were trimmed by 5 bases and 3 bases, with 16 bases remaining between them. The CDR3 runs 15 residues. The CDR3 DNA reads as TGTGCCAGCAGCGTGTTGACTCCTTGGGACACTGAAGCTTTCTTT. It encodes CASSVLTPWDTEAFF.

CDR3 DNA sequence: TGTGCCAGTAGTATGGTCCTAACGGGCAATCAGCCCCAGCATTTT. This gives the protein CASSMVLTGNQPQHF. The genes are TRBV19 and TRBJ1-5, with unresolved D. V lost 3 bases and J lost 2, with 11 bases in between. Germline-derived CDR1 and CDR2 are LNHDA and SQIVND (reference sequence). CDR3 size: 15 residues.

V and J are TRBV28 and TRBJ2-3; 13 bases fit TRBD2. Germline V gives CDR1 MDHEN, CDR2 SYDVKM. Trimming removed 3 bases from V and 4 bases from J; junction bases left unmatched: 4. The CDR3 loop spans 16 amino acids. CDR3 coding DNA: TGTGCCAGCAGTTTGGGACTAGCGGGATTAGCAGATACGCAGTATTTT. The encoded protein is CASSLGLAGLADTQYF. Full variable domain (outside the CDR3, taken from reference TRBV28 and TRBJ2-3): DVKVTQSSRYLVKRTGEKVFLECVQDMDHENMFWYRQDPGLGLRLIYFSYDVKMKEKGDIPEGYSVSREKKERFSLILESASTNQTSMYLCASSLGLAGLADTQYFGPGTRLTVL.

V gene TRBV27 combines with J gene TRBJ2-7, with 9 bases lining up with TRBD1. Germline V gene lookup returns CDR1 MNHEY and CDR2 SMNVEV (reference sequence). With 6 bases clipped from V and 2 bases from J, the junction kept 8 bases outside the gene matches. The CDR3 is 15 amino acids. The DNA for the CDR3 is TGTGCCAGCAGGCAGGACAGGGGATGGGCCTACGAGCAGTACTTC. Protein product: CASRQDRGWAYEQYF.

With regard to this clone: This sample includes further DNA sequences coding for the same CDR3. V usage is TRBV5-6 and J usage is TRBJ2-2, with 8 bases that match TRBD1. The trim removed 0 bases at V and 2 bases at J, leaving 6 bases unmatched. CDR3 length equals 17 residues. Per germline, CDR1 SGHDT and CDR2 YYEEEE. The CDR3 DNA sequence: TGTGCCAGCAGCTTGGGGCGACAGGGGACTAACACCGGGGAGCTGTTTTTT. Translating gives CASSLGRQGTNTGELFF.

Of note for this clone: The junction shows a germline mismatch at one end, possibly a read error. The genes are TRBV11-2 and TRBJ1-2, with TRBD1 matching over 8 bases. Germline-derived CDR1 and CDR2 are SGHAT and FQNNGV. CDR3 size: 12 residues. CDR3 DNA sequence: TGTGCCAGCAGCTTACAAGGACAGGGAGTCTCCTTC. This gives the protein CASSLQGQGVSF.

This clone was seen a single time. This sequence joins TRBV5-4 and TRBJ2-7, with 9 bases lining up with TRBD2. Germline V gene data show CDR1 as SGHNT and CDR2 as YYREEE (reference sequence). The CDR3 length is 18 residues. V dropped 1 base and J dropped 0; count of bases not matched to a gene: 11. In nucleotides, the CDR3 is TGTGCCAGCAGCTTGCTAGCGGGACTTCCTCCCACCTCCTACGAGCAGTACTTC. It codes for CASSLLAGLPPTSYEQYF. Drawing the rest from reference TRBV5-4 and TRBJ2-7, the complete variable domain is ETGVTQSPTHLIKTRGQQVTLRCSSQSGHNTVSWYQQALGQGPQFIFQYYREEENGRGNFPPRFSGLQFPNYSSELNVNALELDDSALYLCASSLLAGLPPTSYEQYFGPGTRLTVT.

V gene TRBV7-3 combines with J gene TRBJ2-3; tentative D call: TRBD2 (6 bases). V was cut by 3 bases and J by 1 base, with 17 bases left in between. Germline CDR1 and CDR2: SGHTA and FQGTGA. The CDR3 covers 17 residues. CDR3 DNA: TGTGCCAGCAGCTTCGGCGGGGTGGGCGGAGGCACAGATACGCAGTATTTT. Translating gives CASSFGGVGGGTDTQYF.

Points on this clone: The same CDR3 also results from other DNA sequences found in this sample. The chain uses TRBV28 and TRBJ2-7; D unclear. CDR1 is MDHEN, CDR2 SYDVKM, per germline. V was cut by 3 bases and J by 4 bases, with 4 bases left in between. The CDR3 sequence is 11 residues long. This chain's CDR3 is CASSFNYEQYF. The CDR3 nucleotides are TGTGCCAGCAGTTTTAATTACGAGCAGTACTTC.

CDR3 sequence reads: CASSPSLAAGPNEQFF. The CDR3 region has the DNA TGTGCCAGCTCACCATCCTTGGCCGCAGGCCCCAATGAGCAGTTCTTC. The genes are TRBV18 and TRBJ2-1, with unresolved D. CDR1 and CDR2 from the germline V gene are KGHSH and LQKENI. The ends were cut back, 2 bases at V and 6 bases at J, with 17 bases in the middle. The CDR3 totals 16 residues.

This clone was seen a few times. Mismatch with germline at one junction end may stem from a read error. V usage is TRBV2 and J usage is TRBJ2-1; 7 bases fit TRBD1. CDR3 length equals 14 residues. Per germline, CDR1 SNHLY and CDR2 FYNNEI. CDR3 DNA: TGTGCCAGCAGAGAAGACAGGGACTACAATGAGCAGTTCTTC. Amino acid sequence: CASREDRDYNEQFF.

This clone was picked up a small number of times. The rearrangement joins TRBV7-9 to TRBJ2-2; a weak D match, TRBD2 (6 bases). V lost 2 bases to trimming and J lost 4 bases, with 11 bases between them. Germline V CDR1 and CDR2: SEHNR, FQNEAQ (reference sequence). The CDR3 extends over 15 amino acids. The CDR3 DNA sequence: TGTGCCAGCAGCTTAAGGGACTCCGTCACCGGGGAGCTGTTTTTT. It encodes CASSLRDSVTGELFF. The variable domain in full, with the rest retrieved from reference TRBV7-9 and TRBJ2-2, is DTGVSQNPRHKITKRGQNVTFRCDPISEHNRLYWYRQTLGQGPEFLTYFQNEAQLEKSRLLSDRFSAERPKGSFSTLEIQRTEQGDSAMYLCASSLRDSVTGELFFGEGSRLTVL.

The chain carries TRBV19 and TRBJ2-7, with TRBD1 matching 8 bases. V was clipped by 5 bases and J by 2 bases; unmatched bases: 8. The CDR3 has 15 residues. Germline loops: CDR1 LNHDA, CDR2 SQIVND (reference sequence). The CDR3 DNA is TGTGCCAGTAGTCATCCGGGACAGGTAGCCTACGAGCAGTACTTC. This codes for CASSHPGQVAYEQYF.

The gene calls are TRBV28 and TRBJ2-1, with 7 bases lining up with TRBD1. The CDR3 length is 16 residues. Germline CDR1 and CDR2: MDHEN and SYDVKM. Trimming at V came to 4 bases and at J to 0 bases, leaving 6 bases not matched to a gene. The CDR3 bases are TGTGCCAGCAGTTCCCCCCCAGGGGGCTCCTACAATGAGCAGTTCTTC. This translates into CASSSPPGGSYNEQFF. Supplemented by reference TRBV28 and TRBJ2-1, the full variable domain reads DVKVTQSSRYLVKRTGEKVFLECVQDMDHENMFWYRQDPGLGLRLIYFSYDVKMKEKGDIPEGYSVSREKKERFSLILESASTNQTSMYLCASSSPPGGSYNEQFFGPGTRLTVL.

The rearrangement uses TRBV11-2 and TRBJ2-1, with 9 nucleotides matching TRBD2. V trimming: 2 bases; J trimming: 2 bases; junction bases outside the gene matches: 4. The germline V gene has CDR1 SGHAT and CDR2 FQNNGV. CDR3 length: 16 amino acids. The CDR3 sequence is CASSLLPSGTYNEQFF. In DNA form, the CDR3 reads TGTGCCAGCAGCTTACTCCCTAGCGGGACCTACAATGAGCAGTTCTTC.